The 10 T cell receptor beta chains below come from one sample, sequenced in a study of blood T cell repertoires in COVID-19. Data came from immunoSEQ multiplex PCR; TCRdb stores just in-frame clones and leaves some out. The sample has more than 250,000 clones, over 75% seen once. The sequenced material came from peripheral blood. The receptors originated from a man aged 50-60 years with active or convalescent COVID-19.

This chain's CDR3 is CASSYSGSRNNEQFF. The CDR3 DNA reads TGTGCCAGCAGTTATAGCGGTAGTAGGAACAATGAGCAGTTCTTC. The chain links TRBV6-5 to TRBJ2-1; D perhaps matches TRBD2 (6 bases). V shed 3 bases and J shed 5 bases, with 14 bases lying between them. CDR3 size: 15 residues. Looked up from germline, CDR1 is MNHEY and CDR2 is SVGAGI.

This chain connects TRBV6-5 to TRBJ2-5; no clear D. Germline V CDR1 and CDR2: MNHEY, SVGAGI. The V and J ends lost 6 bases and 4 bases respectively, with 12 bases between them. This CDR3 is 13 amino acids long. DNA of the CDR3: TGTGCCAGCAGGGCTGGTATTCGAGAGACCCAGTACTTC. It is translated as CASRAGIRETQYF.

This chain uses TRBV6-4 with TRBJ2-1, with 8 nucleotides matching TRBD2. In germline, CDR1 is MRHNA, CDR2 SNTAGT. The J segment lost 9 bases and the V segment lost 3 bases, leaving 7 bases of the junction unmatched. The CDR3 sequence is 14 residues long. Here the CDR3 reads CASSEGAGVGEQFF. DNA of the CDR3: TGTGCCAGCAGTGAGGGAGCGGGGGTAGGTGAGCAGTTCTTC.

In its sample, this clone was seen once. The CDR3 loop is CASSQGTSGGYTGELFF. The DNA for the CDR3 is TGTGCCAGCAGCCAAGGGACTAGCGGGGGGTACACCGGGGAGCTGTTTTTT. The chain has TRBV4-2 and TRBJ2-2; TRBD2 agrees at 14 bases. The CDR3 runs to 17 residues. Looked up from germline, CDR1 is LGHNA and CDR2 is YNFKEQ. The V and J ends lost 1 base and 3 bases, in that order; junction bases with no gene match: 1.

The J gene is TRBJ2-3, the V gene TRBV30; maybe TRBD1 (5 bases). The CDR3 has 14 amino acids. Germline values: CDR1 GTSNPN, CDR2 SVGIG (reference sequence). Trimming took 0 bases from V and 2 from J, leaving 9 bases between them. For the CDR3, the DNA is TGTGCCTGGAGTGTGCAGGGTATCACAGATACGCAGTATTTT. Translation: CAWSVQGITDTQYF.

This chain connects TRBV5-4 to TRBJ1-2; no clear D. Trimming shortened V by 1 base and J by 1 base, and 11 bases separated the two germline ends. The CDR3 sequence is 15 residues long. CDR1 is SGHNT and CDR2 is YYREEE in the germline V gene (reference sequence). In DNA form, the CDR3 reads TGTGCCAGCAGCTTGTCCACGGGTCGTAACTATGGCTACACCTTC. It translates to CASSLSTGRNYGYTF.

The chain couples TRBV6-1 to TRBJ1-3; D uncertain. Per germline, CDR1 MNHNS and CDR2 SASEGT. V gave up 3 bases and J gave up 3 bases, with 3 bases separating them. The CDR3 loop spans 12 amino acids. As DNA, the CDR3 is TGTGCCAGCAGTGAGAGTGGAAACACCATATATTTT. Its translation: CASSESGNTIYF.

The V call is TRBV7-3, the J call TRBJ2-1; a possible D gene is TRBD2 (5 bases). V lost 5 bases to trimming and J lost 7 bases, with 12 bases between them. CDR3 size: 13 residues. Germline V lookup: CDR1 SGHTA, CDR2 FQGTGA. CDR3 in DNA: TGTGCCAGCAGCGACCGGACGGGAAATGAGCAGTTCTTC. Residues: CASSDRTGNEQFF.

The rearrangement links TRBV28 to TRBJ1-1, with TRBD1 as a possible D gene (6 bases). This CDR3 comprises 15 residues. The V gene's germline CDR1 is MDHEN and CDR2 SYDVKM. The ends were cut back, 8 bases at V and 1 base at J, with 17 bases in the middle. The CDR3 is CASPKPGARNTEAFF. The CDR3 DNA follows: TGTGCCAGCCCTAAACCAGGGGCTAGGAACACTGAAGCTTTCTTT.

V gene TRBV5-1 combines with J gene TRBJ1-1; a weak D match, TRBD1 (6 bases). Germline V gene lookup returns CDR1 SGHRS and CDR2 YFSETQ. The V gene lost 3 bases and the J gene lost 2 bases, with 14 bases spanning the gap. This CDR3 is built from 15 residues. CDR3 in amino acids: CASSSGQLGNTEAFF. The CDR3 DNA is TGCGCCAGCAGCTCCGGACAGCTTGGTAACACTGAAGCTTTCTTT.